Shown below are 10 T cell receptor beta chains from a single sample sequenced in a study of cytomegalovirus exposure and HLA in healthy donors (dated by TCRdb to 2017 to 2019). Libraries were constructed by the immunoSEQ multiplex PCR assay. The multiplex PCR relied on a mix of 60 forward primers for TCR Vbeta segments and 13 reverse primers for TCR Jbeta segments. The source is immuneACCESS, and TCRdb retained only in-frame sequences with V and J called. Part of the clones is not carried over; for the studies checked, unresolved V genes explain less than half of this, and the remainder is unexplained. This sample is represented by around 150,000 clones; 60% to 80% of them were singletons. The top ten clonotypes cover around 0.98% of the sample. The source material was PBMCs. These receptors all come from a woman in her forties or fifties in good health and CMV-seropositive.

The CDR3 spells CASSRLVEGELFF. For the CDR3, the DNA is TGTGCCAGCAGTCGACTTGTCGAAGGGGAGCTGTTTTTT. V and J are TRBV27 and TRBJ2-2; D remains ambiguous. Deletions cut 5 bases from V and 8 bases from J, with 12 bases between. The CDR3 runs to 13 residues. Germline V gene sequence: CDR1 MNHEY, CDR2 SMNVEV (reference sequence).

The gene calls are TRBV11-2 and TRBJ2-3, with D tentatively TRBD2 (6 bases). Germline loops: CDR1 SGHAT, CDR2 FQNNGV. There are 15 residues in the CDR3. V lost 5 bases and J 0 bases, leaving 12 bases between the germline ends. The CDR3 sequence: CASSPTSGSTDTQYF. Here the CDR3 DNA reads TGTGCCAGCAGCCCTACAAGCGGGAGCACAGATACGCAGTATTTT.

This chain connects TRBV5-4 to TRBJ1-2, with 9 nucleotides matching TRBD1. V shed 0 bases, J shed 5 bases, and the junction held 5 bases outside the gene matches. From germline, CDR1 is SGHNT and CDR2 YYREEE (reference sequence). The CDR3 is 15 residues long. The CDR3 loop reads CASSLGETGGYGYTF. In nucleotides, the CDR3 is TGTGCCAGCAGCTTGGGAGAGACAGGGGGGTATGGCTACACCTTC.

V gene TRBV5-6 combines with J gene TRBJ1-1; D is undetermined. Trimming removed 4 bases from V and 0 bases from J, with 25 bases in between. CDR3 size: 19 residues. Germline loops: CDR1 SGHDT, CDR2 YYEEEE. The CDR3 region has the DNA TGTGCCAGCAGCCCCCGCCGGGGAGTGTATTTAAACATGAACACTGAAGCTTTCTTT. It codes for CASSPRRGVYLNMNTEAFF. The whole variable domain, remainder taken from reference TRBV5-6 and TRBJ1-1, is DAGVTQSPTHLIKTRGQQVTLRCSPKSGHDTVSWYQQALGQGPQFIFQYYEEEERQRGNFPDRFSGHQFPNYSSELNVNALLLGDSALYLCASSPRRGVYLNMNTEAFFGQGTRLTVV.

The rearrangement uses TRBV5-1 and TRBJ2-3; TRBD1 might be the D (6 bases). Germline CDR1 reads SGHRS; CDR2 reads YFSETQ. V was shortened by 3 bases and J by 6 bases, with 11 bases between the two germline ends. CDR3 length: 13 amino acids. The CDR3 DNA reads TGCGCCAGCAGCTCGGAGACAGGTGATACGCAGTATTTT. It translates to CASSSETGDTQYF.

The chain couples TRBV7-2 to TRBJ1-2; TRBD1 matches 7 bases. Germline loops: CDR1 SGHTA, CDR2 FQGNSA. J gave up 2 bases and V 10 bases, and 7 bases lay outside the gene matches. CDR3 length: 13 amino acids. CDR3 nucleotide sequence: TGTGCCACCCCCACAGGGGCGAACTATGGCTACACCTTC. This codes for CATPTGANYGYTF.

The V gene is TRBV19, the J gene TRBJ2-1; perhaps TRBD1 as D (7 bases). Germline-derived CDR1 and CDR2 are LNHDA and SQIVND (reference sequence). V was pared by 6 bases and J by 2 bases, with 11 bases between. The CDR3 runs to 14 residues. CDR3 nucleotides: TGTGCCAGTAGCGGAGGGACAGCCTACAATGAGCAGTTCTTC. It is translated as CASSGGTAYNEQFF.

This clone was counted only a few times. The chain is built from TRBV11-2 and TRBJ2-5; D gene uncertain. V was pared by 5 bases and J by 11 bases, with 15 bases between. The CDR3 loop spans 12 amino acids. CDR1 and CDR2 (germline): SGHAT, FQNNGV. The CDR3 region is CASSPRRSEQYF. In DNA, the CDR3 is TGTGCCAGCAGCCCAAGGCGGTCGGAGCAGTACTTC. The entire variable domain, with the rest obtained from reference TRBV11-2 and TRBJ2-5, is as follows: EAGVAQSPRYKIIEKRQSVAFWCNPISGHATLYWYQQILGQGPKLLIQFQNNGVVDDSQLPKDRFSAERLKGVDSTLKIQPAKLEDSAVYLCASSPRRSEQYFGPGTRLLVL.

The genes are TRBV6-1 and TRBJ1-3; D might be TRBD1 (5 bases). This CDR3 region has 17 residues. Per germline, CDR1 MNHNS and CDR2 SASEGT. Trimming shortened V by 4 bases and J by 5 bases, and 21 bases separated the two germline ends. CDR3 protein: CASSVRSSQGLRNTIYF. CDR3 DNA sequence: TGTGCCAGCAGTGTCCGAAGCAGTCAGGGCTTGAGAAACACCATATATTTT.

V gene TRBV7-9 combines with J gene TRBJ1-5; D is possibly TRBD1 (5 bases). CDR1 is SEHNR, CDR2 FQNEAQ, per germline (reference sequence). CDR3 length: 14 amino acids. V was trimmed by 3 bases and J by 5 bases, leaving 11 bases between them. The CDR3 sequence is CASSFEAGHQPQHF. Written as DNA, the CDR3 is TGTGCCAGCAGCTTTGAGGCAGGGCATCAGCCCCAGCATTTT. Full variable domain (outside the CDR3, taken from reference TRBV7-9 and TRBJ1-5): DTGVSQNPRHKITKRGQNVTFRCDPISEHNRLYWYRQTLGQGPEFLTYFQNEAQLEKSRLLSDRFSAERPKGSFSTLEIQRTEQGDSAMYLCASSFEAGHQPQHFGDGTRLSIL.